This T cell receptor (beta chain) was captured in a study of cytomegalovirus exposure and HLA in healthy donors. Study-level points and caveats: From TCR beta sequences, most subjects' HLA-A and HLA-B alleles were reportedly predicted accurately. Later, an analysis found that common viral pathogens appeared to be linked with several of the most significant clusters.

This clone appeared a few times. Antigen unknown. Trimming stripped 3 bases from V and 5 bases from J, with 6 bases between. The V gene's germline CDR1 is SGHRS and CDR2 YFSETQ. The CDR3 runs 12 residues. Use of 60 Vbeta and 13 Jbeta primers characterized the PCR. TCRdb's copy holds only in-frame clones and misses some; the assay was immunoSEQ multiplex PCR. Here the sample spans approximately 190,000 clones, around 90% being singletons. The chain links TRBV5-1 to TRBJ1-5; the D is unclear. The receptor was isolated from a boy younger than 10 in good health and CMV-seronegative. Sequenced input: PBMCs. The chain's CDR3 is CASSWGDQPQHF. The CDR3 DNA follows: TGCGCCAGCAGCTGGGGAGATCAGCCCCAGCATTTT.